The TCR beta chain under discussion was sequenced for a study of cytomegalovirus exposure and HLA in healthy donors. As for the study in general: The early release's HLA-typed donors yielded tens of millions of unique TCRs.

The PCR employed 60 Vbeta primers together with 13 Jbeta primers. Sequenced by immunoSEQ multiplex PCR; TCRdb stores in-frame clones only, minus some. Here the sample spans 100,000 to 150,000 clones, roughly 80% being singletons. V was pared by 6 bases and J by 6 bases, with 7 bases of the junction left unmatched. The CDR3 runs 14 residues. Per germline, CDR1 SNHLY and CDR2 FYNNEI. The chain employs TRBV2 and TRBJ1-5, with 8 positions matching TRBD1. Sequencing was carried out using PBMCs. The receptor comes from a woman aged 50 to 60 in good health and CMV-seropositive. The CDR3: CASSYQGASQPQHF. CDR3 coding DNA: TGTGCCAGCAGCTATCAGGGGGCCAGTCAGCCCCAGCATTTT. The variable domain in full, completed from reference TRBV2 and TRBJ1-5, reads EPEVTQTPSHQVTQMGQEVILRCVPISNHLYFYWYRQILGQKVEFLVSFYNNEISEKSEIFDDQFSVERPDGSNFTLKIRSTKLEDSAMYFCASSYQGASQPQHFGDGTRLSIL.